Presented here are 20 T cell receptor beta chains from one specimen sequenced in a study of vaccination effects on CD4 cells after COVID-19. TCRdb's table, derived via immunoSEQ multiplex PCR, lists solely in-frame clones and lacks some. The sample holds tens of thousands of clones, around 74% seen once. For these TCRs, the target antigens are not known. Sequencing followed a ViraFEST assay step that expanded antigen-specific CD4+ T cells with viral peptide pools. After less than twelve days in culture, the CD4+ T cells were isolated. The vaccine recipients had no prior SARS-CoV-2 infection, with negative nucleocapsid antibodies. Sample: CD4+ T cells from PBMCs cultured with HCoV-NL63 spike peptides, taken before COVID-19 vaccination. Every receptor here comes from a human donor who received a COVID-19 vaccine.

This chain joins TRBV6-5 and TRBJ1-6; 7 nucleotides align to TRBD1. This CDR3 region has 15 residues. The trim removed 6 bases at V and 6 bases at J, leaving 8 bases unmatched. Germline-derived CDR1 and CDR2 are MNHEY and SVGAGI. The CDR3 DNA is TGTGCCAGCAGCCCCACGGGACAGACTAATTCACCCCTCCACTTT. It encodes CASSPTGQTNSPLHF.

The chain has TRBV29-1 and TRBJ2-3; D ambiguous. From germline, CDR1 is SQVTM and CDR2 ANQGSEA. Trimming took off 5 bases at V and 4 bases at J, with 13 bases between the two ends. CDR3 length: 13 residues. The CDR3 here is CSVRVLPPDTQYF. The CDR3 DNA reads TGCAGCGTTAGAGTTCTACCGCCAGATACGCAGTATTTT.

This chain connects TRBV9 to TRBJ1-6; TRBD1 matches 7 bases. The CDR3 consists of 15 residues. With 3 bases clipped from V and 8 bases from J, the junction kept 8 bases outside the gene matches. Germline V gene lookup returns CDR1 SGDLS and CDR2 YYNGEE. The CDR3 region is CASSGRGFGDSPLHF. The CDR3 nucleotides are TGTGCCAGCAGCGGCAGGGGGTTCGGTGATTCACCCCTCCACTTT.

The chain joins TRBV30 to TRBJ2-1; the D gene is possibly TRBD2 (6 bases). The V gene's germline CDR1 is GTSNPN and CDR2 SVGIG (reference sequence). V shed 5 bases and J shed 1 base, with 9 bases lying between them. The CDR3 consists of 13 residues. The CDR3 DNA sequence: TGTGCCTGGGGGCGGGGATCCTACAATGAGCAGTTCTTC. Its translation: CAWGRGSYNEQFF.

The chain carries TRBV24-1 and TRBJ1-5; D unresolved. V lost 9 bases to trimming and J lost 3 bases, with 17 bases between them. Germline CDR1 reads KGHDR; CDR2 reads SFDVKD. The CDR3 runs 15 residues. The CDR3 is CATSWSGENNQPQHF. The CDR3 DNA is TGTGCCACCTCCTGGTCAGGAGAGAACAATCAGCCCCAGCATTTT.

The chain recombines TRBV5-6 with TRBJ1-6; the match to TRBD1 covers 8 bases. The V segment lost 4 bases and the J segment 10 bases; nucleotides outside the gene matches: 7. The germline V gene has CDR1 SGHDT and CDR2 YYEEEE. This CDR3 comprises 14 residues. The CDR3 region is CASSDTGGRSPLHF. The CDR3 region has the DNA TGTGCCAGCAGCGATACAGGGGGGAGATCACCCCTCCACTTT. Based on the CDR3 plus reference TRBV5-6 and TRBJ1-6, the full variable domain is DAGVTQSPTHLIKTRGQQVTLRCSPKSGHDTVSWYQQALGQGPQFIFQYYEEEERQRGNFPDRFSGHQFPNYSSELNVNALLLGDSALYLCASSDTGGRSPLHFGNGTRLTVT.

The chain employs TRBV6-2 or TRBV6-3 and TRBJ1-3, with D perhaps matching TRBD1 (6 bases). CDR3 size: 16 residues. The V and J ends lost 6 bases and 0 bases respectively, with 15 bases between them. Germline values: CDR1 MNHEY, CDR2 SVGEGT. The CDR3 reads CASSNGQLYSGNTIYF. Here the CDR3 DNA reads TGTGCCAGCAGCAACGGACAGCTCTACTCTGGAAACACCATATATTTT.

The CDR3 DNA sequence: TGTGCCAGCAGCTTAGGAGCTAGCGGGCTCTACGAGCAGTACTTC. Its translation: CASSLGASGLYEQYF. The chain combines TRBV7-9 with TRBJ2-7; 8 nucleotides line up with TRBD2. Germline CDR1 and CDR2: SEHNR and FQNEAQ (reference sequence). Trimming took 1 base from V and 3 from J; bases not matched to a gene: 5. The CDR3 sequence is 15 residues long.

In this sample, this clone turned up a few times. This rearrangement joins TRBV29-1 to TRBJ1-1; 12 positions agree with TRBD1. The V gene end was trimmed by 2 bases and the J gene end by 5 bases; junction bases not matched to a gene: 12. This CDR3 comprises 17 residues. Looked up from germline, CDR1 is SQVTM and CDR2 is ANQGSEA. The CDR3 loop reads CSVERSGTGGVETEAFF. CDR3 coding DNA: TGCAGCGTTGAACGCTCCGGGACAGGGGGCGTAGAAACTGAAGCTTTCTTT.

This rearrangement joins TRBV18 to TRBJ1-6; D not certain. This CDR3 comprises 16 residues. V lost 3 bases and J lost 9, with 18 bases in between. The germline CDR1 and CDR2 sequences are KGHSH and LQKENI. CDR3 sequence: CASSPGRPGTGSPLHF. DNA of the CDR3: TGTGCCAGCTCACCCGGGCGCCCGGGAACGGGTTCACCCCTCCACTTT.

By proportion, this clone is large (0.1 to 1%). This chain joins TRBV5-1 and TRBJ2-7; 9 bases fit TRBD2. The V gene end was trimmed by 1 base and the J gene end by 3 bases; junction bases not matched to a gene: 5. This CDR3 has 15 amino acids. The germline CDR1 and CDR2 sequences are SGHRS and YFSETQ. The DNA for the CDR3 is TGCGCCAGCAGCTTGCGCGCGGGAGGGCACTACGAGCAGTACTTC. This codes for CASSLRAGGHYEQYF.

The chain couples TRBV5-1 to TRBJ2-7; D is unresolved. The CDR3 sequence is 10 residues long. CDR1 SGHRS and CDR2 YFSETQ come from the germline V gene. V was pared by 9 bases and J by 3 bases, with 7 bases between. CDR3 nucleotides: TGCGCCACCCTCCACTACGAGCAGTACTTC. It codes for CATLHYEQYF.

The CDR3 reads CAISEVGGNTDTQYF. For the CDR3, the DNA is TGTGCCATCAGTGAGGTCGGTGGGAACACAGATACGCAGTATTTT. This chain uses TRBV10-3 with TRBJ2-3; D remains unclear. The CDR3 is 15 amino acids. V was clipped by 2 bases and J by 2 bases, with 11 bases between them. Germline lookup yields CDR1 ENHRY and CDR2 SYGVKD.

The CDR3 bases are TGCGCCAGCTCAGTAGGCCCGGGGGAAGGAAACACCATATATTTT. It is translated as CASSVGPGEGNTIYF. V usage is TRBV5-1 and J usage is TRBJ1-3, with D possibly TRBD1 on 5 matching bases. The germline gives CDR1 SGHRS, CDR2 YFSETQ. V was clipped by 7 bases and J by 4 bases, with 18 bases between them. CDR3 length: 15 amino acids.

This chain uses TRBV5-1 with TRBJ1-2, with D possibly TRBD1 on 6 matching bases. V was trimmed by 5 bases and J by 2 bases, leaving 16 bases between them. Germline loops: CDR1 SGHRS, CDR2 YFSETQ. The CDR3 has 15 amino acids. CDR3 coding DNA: TGCGCCAGCAGAACGGATGCACAGGGCAACTATGGCTACACCTTC. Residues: CASRTDAQGNYGYTF.

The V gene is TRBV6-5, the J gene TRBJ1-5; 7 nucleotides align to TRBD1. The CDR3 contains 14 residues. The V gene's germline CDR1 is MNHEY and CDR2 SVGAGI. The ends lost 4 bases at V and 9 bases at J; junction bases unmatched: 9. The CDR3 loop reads CASSFGRGVGPQHF. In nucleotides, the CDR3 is TGTGCCAGCAGTTTCGGCAGGGGGGTAGGGCCCCAGCATTTT.

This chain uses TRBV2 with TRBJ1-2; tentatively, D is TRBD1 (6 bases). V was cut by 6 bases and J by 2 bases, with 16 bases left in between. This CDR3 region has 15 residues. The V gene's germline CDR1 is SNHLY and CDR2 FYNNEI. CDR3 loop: CASSARTGPNYGYTF. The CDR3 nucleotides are TGTGCCAGCAGCGCAAGAACAGGGCCAAACTATGGCTACACCTTC.

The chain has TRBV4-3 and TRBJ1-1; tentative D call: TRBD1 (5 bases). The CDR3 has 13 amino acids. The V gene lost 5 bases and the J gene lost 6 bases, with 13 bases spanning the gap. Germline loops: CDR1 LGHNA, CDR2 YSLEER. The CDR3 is CASSDGGRSEAFF. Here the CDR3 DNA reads TGCGCCAGCAGCGATGGGGGGAGGTCTGAAGCTTTCTTT.

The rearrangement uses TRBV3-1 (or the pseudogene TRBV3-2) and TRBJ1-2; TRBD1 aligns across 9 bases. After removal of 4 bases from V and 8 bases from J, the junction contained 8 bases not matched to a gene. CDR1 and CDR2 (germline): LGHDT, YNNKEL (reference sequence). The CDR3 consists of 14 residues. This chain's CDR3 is CASSLSGTGKGYTF. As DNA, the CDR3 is TGTGCCAGCAGCCTTTCCGGGACAGGGAAGGGCTACACCTTC.

CDR3 residues: CASSQESAGGPHTQYF. As DNA, the CDR3 is TGTGCCAGCAGCCAAGAGTCGGCGGGGGGGCCCCATACGCAGTATTTT. The chain carries TRBV4-2 and TRBJ2-3; 9 bases are shared with TRBD2. This CDR3 has 16 amino acids. CDR1 and CDR2 from the germline V gene are LGHNA and YNFKEQ. V shed 0 bases and J 7 bases; nucleotides not matched to a gene: 8.